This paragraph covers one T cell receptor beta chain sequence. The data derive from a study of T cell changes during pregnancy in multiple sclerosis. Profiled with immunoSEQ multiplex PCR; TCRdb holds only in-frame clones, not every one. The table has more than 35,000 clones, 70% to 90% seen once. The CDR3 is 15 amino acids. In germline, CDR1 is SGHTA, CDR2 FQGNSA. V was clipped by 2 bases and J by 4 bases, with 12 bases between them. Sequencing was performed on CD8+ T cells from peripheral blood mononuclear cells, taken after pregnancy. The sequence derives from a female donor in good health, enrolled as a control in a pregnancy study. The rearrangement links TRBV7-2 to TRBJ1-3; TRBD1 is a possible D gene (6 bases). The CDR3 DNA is TGTGCCAGCAGCTTACAGGGGCAATCAGGAAACACCATATATTTT. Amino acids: CASSLQGQSGNTIYF.